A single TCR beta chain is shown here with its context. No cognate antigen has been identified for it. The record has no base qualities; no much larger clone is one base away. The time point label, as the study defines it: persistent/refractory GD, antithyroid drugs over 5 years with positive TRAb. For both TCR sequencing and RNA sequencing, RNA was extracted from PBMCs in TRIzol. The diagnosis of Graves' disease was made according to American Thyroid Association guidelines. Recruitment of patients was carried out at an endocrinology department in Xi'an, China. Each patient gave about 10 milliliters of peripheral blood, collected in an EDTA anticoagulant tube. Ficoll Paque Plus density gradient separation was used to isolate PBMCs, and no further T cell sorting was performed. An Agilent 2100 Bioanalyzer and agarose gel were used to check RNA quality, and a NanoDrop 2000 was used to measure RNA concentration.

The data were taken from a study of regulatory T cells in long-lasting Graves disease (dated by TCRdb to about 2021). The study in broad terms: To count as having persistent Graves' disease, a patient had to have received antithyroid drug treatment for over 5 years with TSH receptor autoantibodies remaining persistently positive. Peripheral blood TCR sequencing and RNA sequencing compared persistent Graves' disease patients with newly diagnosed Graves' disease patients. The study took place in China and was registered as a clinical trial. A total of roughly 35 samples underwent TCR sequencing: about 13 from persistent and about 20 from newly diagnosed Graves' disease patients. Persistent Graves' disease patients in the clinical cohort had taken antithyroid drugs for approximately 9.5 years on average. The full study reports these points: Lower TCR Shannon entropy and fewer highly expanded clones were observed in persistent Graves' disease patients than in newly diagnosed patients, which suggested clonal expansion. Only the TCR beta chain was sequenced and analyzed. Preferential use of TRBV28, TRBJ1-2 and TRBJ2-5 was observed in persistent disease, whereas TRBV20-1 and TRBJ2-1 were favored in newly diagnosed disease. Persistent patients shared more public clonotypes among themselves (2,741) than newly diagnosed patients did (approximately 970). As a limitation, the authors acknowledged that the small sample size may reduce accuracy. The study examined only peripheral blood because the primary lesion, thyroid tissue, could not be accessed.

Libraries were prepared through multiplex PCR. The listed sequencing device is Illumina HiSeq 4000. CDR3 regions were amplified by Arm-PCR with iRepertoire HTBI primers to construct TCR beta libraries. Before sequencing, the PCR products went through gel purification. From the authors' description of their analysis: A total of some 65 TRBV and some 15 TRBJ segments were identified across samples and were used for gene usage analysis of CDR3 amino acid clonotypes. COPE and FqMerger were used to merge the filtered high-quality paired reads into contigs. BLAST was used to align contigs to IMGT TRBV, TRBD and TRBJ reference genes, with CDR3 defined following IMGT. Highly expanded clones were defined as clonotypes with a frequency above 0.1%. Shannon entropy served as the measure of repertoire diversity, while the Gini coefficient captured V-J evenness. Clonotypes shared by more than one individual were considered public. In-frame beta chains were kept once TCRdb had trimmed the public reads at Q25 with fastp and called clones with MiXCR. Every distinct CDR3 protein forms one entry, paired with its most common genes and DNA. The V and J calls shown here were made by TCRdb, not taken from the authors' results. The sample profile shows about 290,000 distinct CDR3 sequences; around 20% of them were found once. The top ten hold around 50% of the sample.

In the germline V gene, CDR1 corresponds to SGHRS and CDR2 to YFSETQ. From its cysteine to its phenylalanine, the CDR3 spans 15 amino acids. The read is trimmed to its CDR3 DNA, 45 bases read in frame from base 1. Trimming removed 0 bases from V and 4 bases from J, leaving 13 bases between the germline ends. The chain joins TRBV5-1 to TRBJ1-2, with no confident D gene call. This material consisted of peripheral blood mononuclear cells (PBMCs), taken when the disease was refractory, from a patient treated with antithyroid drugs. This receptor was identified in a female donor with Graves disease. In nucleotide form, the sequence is TGCGCCAGCAGCTTGGCCGCGGGAGTCGGCTATGGCTACACCTTC. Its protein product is CASSLAAGVGYGYTF. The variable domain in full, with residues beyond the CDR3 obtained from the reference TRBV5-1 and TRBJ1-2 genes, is KAGVTQTPRYLIKTRGQQVTLSCSPISGHRSVSWYQQTPGQGLQFLFEYFSETQRNKGNFPGRFSGRQFSNSRSEMNVSTLELGDSALYLCASSLAAGVGYGYTFGSGTRLTVV.